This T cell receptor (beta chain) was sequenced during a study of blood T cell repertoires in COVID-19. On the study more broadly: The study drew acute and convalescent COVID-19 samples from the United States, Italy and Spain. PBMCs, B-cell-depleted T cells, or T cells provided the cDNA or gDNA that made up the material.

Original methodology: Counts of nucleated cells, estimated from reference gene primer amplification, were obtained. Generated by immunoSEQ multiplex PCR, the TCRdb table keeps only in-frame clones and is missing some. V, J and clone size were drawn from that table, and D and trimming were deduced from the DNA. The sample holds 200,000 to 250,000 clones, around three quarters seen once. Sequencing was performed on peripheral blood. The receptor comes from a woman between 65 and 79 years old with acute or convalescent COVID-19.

CDR3 region: CASTPTGATGIQYF. The CDR3 region has the DNA TGCGCCAGCACCCCGACAGGGGCTACGGGAATTCAGTACTTC. This chain links TRBV5-1 with TRBJ2-4, with 8 bases fitting TRBD1. The CDR3 spans 14 residues. The V gene's germline CDR1 is SGHRS and CDR2 YFSETQ. Unmatched junction bases numbered 12, after V lost 6 bases and J lost 10 bases.